The 16 T cell receptor beta chains in this list originate from one sample, sequenced in a study of blood T cell repertoires in COVID-19. Some clones are missing from TCRdb's copy, which holds only in-frame ones; the method was immunoSEQ multiplex PCR. The top ten clones hold approximately 7.6% of a sample with under 300,000 clones, around 87% of them seen once. Input material: peripheral blood. These receptors were taken from a man in his 60s who had recovered from COVID-19.

This clone was recorded once. The chain carries TRBV5-1 and TRBJ2-2, with 14 bases matching TRBD2. The CDR3 loop spans 18 amino acids. Looked up from germline, CDR1 is SGHRS and CDR2 is YFSETQ. Germline trimming cut 6 bases from V and 3 bases from J; bases unmatched to any gene: 10. The CDR3 DNA follows: TGCGCCAGCACCTACCAGACTAGCGGGGGGGGCCACACCGGGGAGCTGTTTTTT. Its protein is CASTYQTSGGGHTGELFF.

The genes are TRBV5-1 and TRBJ1-1, with a tentative D call TRBD1 (5 bases). There are 14 residues in the CDR3. Trimming removed 4 bases at V and 3 bases at J, with 13 bases between. Germline loops: CDR1 SGHRS, CDR2 YFSETQ. CDR3 in DNA: TGCGCCAGCAGCCCAGGACAAACTTACACTGAAGCTTTCTTT. Translating it yields CASSPGQTYTEAFF.

The rearrangement joins TRBV3-1 (or the pseudogene TRBV3-2) to TRBJ2-7, with a weak D call TRBD1 (5 bases). The germline CDR1 and CDR2 sequences are LGHDT and YNNKEL (reference sequence). This CDR3 spans 15 amino acids. V was cut by 4 bases and J by 0 bases, with 13 bases left in between. The CDR3 DNA follows: TGTGCCAGCAGCCCTAAACGGACATCCTCCTACGAGCAGTACTTC. This encodes CASSPKRTSSYEQYF.

The rearrangement uses TRBV5-1 and TRBJ1-1, with D unresolved. V was clipped by 5 bases and J by 1 base, with 6 bases between them. The CDR3 is made up of 12 amino acids. From germline, CDR1 is SGHRS and CDR2 YFSETQ. CDR3 residues: CASRIANTEAFF. The DNA of the CDR3 is TGCGCCAGCAGAATAGCGAACACTGAAGCTTTCTTT.

The CDR3 region has the DNA TGTGCCAGCAGCCGACAGGTATCACCCCTCCACTTT. Its protein product is CASSRQVSPLHF. This chain joins TRBV11-2 and TRBJ1-6; weak D call: TRBD1 (6 bases). Looked up from germline, CDR1 is SGHAT and CDR2 is FQNNGV. This CDR3 spans 12 amino acids. V lost 5 bases, J lost 10 bases, and 9 bases lay in between.

A single count supports this clone. This sequence joins TRBV21-1 and TRBJ1-3. TRBV21-1 is shown as a pseudogene. The CDR3 covers 15 residues. The CDR3 bases are TGTGCCAGCAGCAAGCAAGGGAGCTCTGGAAACACCATATATTTT. Its translation: CASSKQGSSGNTIYF.

The chain recombines TRBV9 with TRBJ2-2; D perhaps matches TRBD2 (5 bases). The CDR3 extends over 16 amino acids. Looked up from germline, CDR1 is SGDLS and CDR2 is YYNGEE. With 0 bases removed from V and 1 base from J, the gap between germline ends came to 10 bases. The CDR3 loop reads CASSVGRVGNTGELFF. The CDR3 region has the DNA TGTGCCAGCAGCGTAGGGCGGGTAGGGAACACCGGGGAGCTGTTTTTT.

This clone was seen a single time. The chain has TRBV6-5 and TRBJ2-2; D is unclear. The CDR3 has 13 residues. V lost 8 bases and J lost 4, with 11 bases in between. Germline V gives CDR1 MNHEY, CDR2 SVGAGI. CDR3: CASVVVSTGELFF. In DNA, the CDR3 is TGTGCCAGCGTAGTAGTTAGCACCGGGGAGCTGTTTTTT.

This clone was seen only once. The CDR3 region has the DNA TGCGCCAGCAGCCCCCAGGGGACAGACTATTCACCCCTCCACTTT. Protein sequence: CASSPQGTDYSPLHF. The chain joins TRBV5-1 to TRBJ1-6, with 7 bases aligning to TRBD1. Germline-derived CDR1 and CDR2 are SGHRS and YFSETQ. V trimming: 4 bases; J trimming: 8 bases; junction bases outside the gene matches: 9. CDR3 length equals 15 residues.

This clone was seen just once. The chain is built from TRBV4-1 and TRBJ2-7; 10 bases agree with TRBD1. Germline V gene data show CDR1 as MGHRA and CDR2 as YSYEKL. The length of the CDR3 is 17 residues. Trimming cost V 1 base and J 4 bases; bases outside gene matches: 10. CDR3 DNA: TGCGCCAGCAGCCAAGCTGGAGGTGGGACAGGGGTTTACGAGCAGTACTTC. This encodes CASSQAGGGTGVYEQYF.

V gene TRBV7-2 combines with J gene TRBJ2-3; TRBD1 might be the D (6 bases). V lost 0 bases and J lost 2, with 12 bases in between. Per germline, CDR1 SGHTA and CDR2 FQGNSA. The CDR3 totals 16 residues. CDR3: CASSLAWDTYTDTQYF. The DNA for the CDR3 is TGTGCCAGCAGCTTAGCTTGGGACACCTACACAGATACGCAGTATTTT.

In this sample, this clone turned up a few times. V usage is TRBV2 and J usage is TRBJ2-7, with 9 bases identical to TRBD1. Germline V CDR1 and CDR2: SNHLY, FYNNEI. The CDR3 sequence is 18 residues long. The junction had 16 bases not matched to a gene; V was cut back by 4 bases and J by 3 bases. The CDR3 here is CASSGDREFDRLFYEQYF. The CDR3 DNA reads as TGTGCCAGCAGTGGGGACAGGGAATTTGACCGGCTTTTCTACGAGCAGTACTTC. The entire variable domain, with the rest obtained from reference TRBV2 and TRBJ2-7, is as follows: EPEVTQTPSHQVTQMGQEVILRCVPISNHLYFYWYRQILGQKVEFLVSFYNNEISEKSEIFDDQFSVERPDGSNFTLKIRSTKLEDSAMYFCASSGDREFDRLFYEQYFGPGTRLTVT.

V and J are TRBV9 and TRBJ1-6; no clear D. The ends were cut back, 0 bases at V and 0 bases at J, with 13 bases in the middle. Germline CDR1 and CDR2: SGDLS and YYNGEE. CDR3 length: 18 amino acids. CDR3 DNA: TGTGCCAGCAGCGTAGCATCAACTAGGAGCTCCTATAATTCACCCCTCCACTTT. Residues: CASSVASTRSSYNSPLHF.

The V gene is TRBV2, the J gene TRBJ2-2; the match to TRBD2 covers 10 bases. The CDR3 is made up of 14 amino acids. Germline loops: CDR1 SNHLY, CDR2 FYNNEI. Unmatched junction bases numbered 4, after V lost 6 bases and J lost 6 bases. The CDR3 here is CASSQAGGPGELFF. CDR3 DNA: TGTGCCAGCAGCCAAGCGGGGGGGCCCGGGGAGCTGTTTTTT.

This clone occurred a few times. The V gene is TRBV28, the J gene TRBJ1-2; D is possibly TRBD1 (6 bases). V lost 6 bases and J 1 base, leaving 18 bases between the germline ends. Germline V gene lookup returns CDR1 MDHEN and CDR2 SYDVKM. The CDR3 contains 16 residues. CDR3: CASSPGGAQGNYGYTF. The DNA of the CDR3 is TGTGCCAGCAGCCCCGGGGGGGCCCAGGGTAACTATGGCTACACCTTC.

The chain links TRBV30 to TRBJ1-2, with 7 bases fitting TRBD1. J lost 0 bases, V lost 7 bases, and 8 bases had no gene match. CDR1 and CDR2 from the germline V gene are GTSNPN and SVGIG (reference sequence). The CDR3 length is 14 residues. CDR3 sequence: CALGQKIANYGYTF. In DNA form, the CDR3 reads TGTGCCTTGGGACAGAAAATAGCTAACTATGGCTACACCTTC.